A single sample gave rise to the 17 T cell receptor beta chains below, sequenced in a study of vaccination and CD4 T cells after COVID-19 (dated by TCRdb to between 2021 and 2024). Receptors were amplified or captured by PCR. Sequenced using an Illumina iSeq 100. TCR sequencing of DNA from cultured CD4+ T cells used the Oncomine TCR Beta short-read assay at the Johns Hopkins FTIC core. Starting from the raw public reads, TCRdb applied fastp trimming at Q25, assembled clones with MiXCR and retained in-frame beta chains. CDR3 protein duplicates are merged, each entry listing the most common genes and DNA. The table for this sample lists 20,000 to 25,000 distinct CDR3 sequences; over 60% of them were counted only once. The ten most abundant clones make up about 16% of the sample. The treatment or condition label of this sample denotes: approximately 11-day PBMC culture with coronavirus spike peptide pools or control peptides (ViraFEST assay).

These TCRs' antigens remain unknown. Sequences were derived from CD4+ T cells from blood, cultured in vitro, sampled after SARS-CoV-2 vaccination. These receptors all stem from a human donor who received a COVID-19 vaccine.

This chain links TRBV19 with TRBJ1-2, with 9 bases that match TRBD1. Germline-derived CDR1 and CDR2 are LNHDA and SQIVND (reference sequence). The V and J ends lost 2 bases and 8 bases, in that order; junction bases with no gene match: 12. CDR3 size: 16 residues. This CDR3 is CASSIFPRDRAVGYTF. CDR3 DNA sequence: TGTGCCAGTAGTATATTCCCCCGGGACAGGGCTGTCGGCTACACCTTC. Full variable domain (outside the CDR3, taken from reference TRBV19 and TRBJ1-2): DGGITQSPKYLFRKEGQNVTLSCEQNLNHDAMYWYRQDPGQGLRLIYYSQIVNDFQKGDIAEGYSVSREKKESFPLTVTSAQKNPTAFYLCASSIFPRDRAVGYTFGSGTRLTVV.

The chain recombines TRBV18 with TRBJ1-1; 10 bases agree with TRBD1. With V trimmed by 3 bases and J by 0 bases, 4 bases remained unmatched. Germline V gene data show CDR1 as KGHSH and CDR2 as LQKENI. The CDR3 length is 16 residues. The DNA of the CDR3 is TGTGCCAGCTCACCCGGACAGGGGGGCATGAACACTGAAGCTTTCTTT. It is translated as CASSPGQGGMNTEAFF.

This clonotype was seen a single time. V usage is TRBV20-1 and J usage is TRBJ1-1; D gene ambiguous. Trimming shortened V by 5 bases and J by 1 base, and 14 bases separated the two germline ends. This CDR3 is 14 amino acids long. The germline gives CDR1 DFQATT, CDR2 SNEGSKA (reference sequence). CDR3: CSAESKDWNTEAFF. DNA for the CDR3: TGCAGTGCTGAATCAAAGGACTGGAACACTGAAGCTTTCTTT.

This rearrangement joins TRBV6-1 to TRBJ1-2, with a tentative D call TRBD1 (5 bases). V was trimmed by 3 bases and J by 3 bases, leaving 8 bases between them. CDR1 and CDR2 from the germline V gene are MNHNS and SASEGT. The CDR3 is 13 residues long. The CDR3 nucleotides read TGTGCCAGCAGTGACAGGGATTACTATGGCTACACCTTC. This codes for CASSDRDYYGYTF.

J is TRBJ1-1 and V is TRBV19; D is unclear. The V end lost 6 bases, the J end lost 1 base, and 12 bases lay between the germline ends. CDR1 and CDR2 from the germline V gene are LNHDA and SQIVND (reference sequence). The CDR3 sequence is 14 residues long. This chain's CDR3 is CASRPLGGNTEAFF. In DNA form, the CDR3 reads TGTGCCAGTAGACCCCTGGGAGGGAACACTGAAGCTTTCTTT. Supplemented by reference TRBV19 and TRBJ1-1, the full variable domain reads DGGITQSPKYLFRKEGQNVTLSCEQNLNHDAMYWYRQDPGQGLRLIYYSQIVNDFQKGDIAEGYSVSREKKESFPLTVTSAQKNPTAFYLCASRPLGGNTEAFFGQGTRLTVV.

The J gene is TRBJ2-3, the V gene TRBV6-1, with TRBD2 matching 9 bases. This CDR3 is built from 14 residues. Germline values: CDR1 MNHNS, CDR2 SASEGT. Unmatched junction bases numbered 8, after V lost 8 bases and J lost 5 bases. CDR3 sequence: CASGRGGAVDTQYF. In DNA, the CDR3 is TGTGCCAGCGGACGCGGGGGGGCCGTAGATACGCAGTATTTT.

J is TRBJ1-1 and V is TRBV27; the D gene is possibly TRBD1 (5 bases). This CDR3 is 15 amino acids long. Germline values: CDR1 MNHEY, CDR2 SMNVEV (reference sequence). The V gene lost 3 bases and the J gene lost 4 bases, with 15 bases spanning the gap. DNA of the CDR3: TGTGCCAGCAGTTTTTCCCGGGGGTTGGCCACTGAAGCTTTCTTT. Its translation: CASSFSRGLATEAFF.

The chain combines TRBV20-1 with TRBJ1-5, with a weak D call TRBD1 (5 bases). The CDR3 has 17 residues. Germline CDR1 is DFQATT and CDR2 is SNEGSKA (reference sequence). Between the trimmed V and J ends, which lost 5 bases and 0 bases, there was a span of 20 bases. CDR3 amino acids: CSAPPSDSVISNQPQHF. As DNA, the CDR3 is TGCAGTGCTCCCCCTAGCGACAGTGTGATTAGCAATCAGCCCCAGCATTTT.

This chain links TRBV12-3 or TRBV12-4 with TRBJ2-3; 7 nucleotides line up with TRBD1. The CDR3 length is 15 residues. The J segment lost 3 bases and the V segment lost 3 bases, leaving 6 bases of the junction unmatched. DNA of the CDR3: TGTGCCAGCAGTTTCAGGGGACAGCTAACAGATACGCAGTATTTT. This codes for CASSFRGQLTDTQYF.

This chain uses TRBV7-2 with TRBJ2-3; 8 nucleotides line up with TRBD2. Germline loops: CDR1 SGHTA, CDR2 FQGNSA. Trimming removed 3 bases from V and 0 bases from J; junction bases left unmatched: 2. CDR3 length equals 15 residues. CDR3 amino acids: CASSLGLVSTDTQYF. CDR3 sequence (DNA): TGTGCCAGCAGCTTGGGACTAGTGAGCACAGATACGCAGTATTTT.

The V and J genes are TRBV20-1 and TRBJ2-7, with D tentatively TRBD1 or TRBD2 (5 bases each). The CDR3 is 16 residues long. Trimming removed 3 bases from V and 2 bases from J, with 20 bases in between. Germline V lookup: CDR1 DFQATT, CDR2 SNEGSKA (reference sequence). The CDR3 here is CSASPWGPESAYEQYF. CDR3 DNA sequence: TGCAGTGCTAGTCCGTGGGGACCCGAGAGCGCCTACGAGCAGTACTTC.

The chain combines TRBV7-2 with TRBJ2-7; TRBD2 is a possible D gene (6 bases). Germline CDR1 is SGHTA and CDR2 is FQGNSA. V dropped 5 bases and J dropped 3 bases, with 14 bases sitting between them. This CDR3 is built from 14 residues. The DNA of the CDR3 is TGTGCCAGCAGCCGGGGGTTAAGCAACTACGAGCAGTACTTC. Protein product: CASSRGLSNYEQYF.

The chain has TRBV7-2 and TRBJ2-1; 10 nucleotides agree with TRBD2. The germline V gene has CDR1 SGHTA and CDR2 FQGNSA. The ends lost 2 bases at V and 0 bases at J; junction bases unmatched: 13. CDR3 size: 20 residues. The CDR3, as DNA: TGTGCCAGCAGCTTATTTACTAGCGGGGCCTTCCAAACCTCCTACAATGAGCAGTTCTTC. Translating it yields CASSLFTSGAFQTSYNEQFF.

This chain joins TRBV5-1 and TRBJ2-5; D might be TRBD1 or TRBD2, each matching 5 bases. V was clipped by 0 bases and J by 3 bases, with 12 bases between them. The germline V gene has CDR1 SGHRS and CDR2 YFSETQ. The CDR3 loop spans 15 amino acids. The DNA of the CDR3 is TGCGCCAGCAGCTTGGGAGACAGAGGGGAAGAGACCCAGTACTTC. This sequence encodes CASSLGDRGEETQYF.

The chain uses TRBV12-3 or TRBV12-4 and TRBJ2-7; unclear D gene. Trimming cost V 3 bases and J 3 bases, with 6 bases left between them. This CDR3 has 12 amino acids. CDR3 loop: CASSFTLYEQYF. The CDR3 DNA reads TGTGCCAGCAGTTTTACTCTCTACGAGCAGTACTTC.

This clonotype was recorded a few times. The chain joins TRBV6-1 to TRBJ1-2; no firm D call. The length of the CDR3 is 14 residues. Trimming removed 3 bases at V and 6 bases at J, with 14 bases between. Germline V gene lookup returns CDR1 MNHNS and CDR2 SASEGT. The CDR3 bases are TGTGCCAGCAGTGAGTCGGGTAGGGAAAATGGCTACACCTTC. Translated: CASSESGRENGYTF.

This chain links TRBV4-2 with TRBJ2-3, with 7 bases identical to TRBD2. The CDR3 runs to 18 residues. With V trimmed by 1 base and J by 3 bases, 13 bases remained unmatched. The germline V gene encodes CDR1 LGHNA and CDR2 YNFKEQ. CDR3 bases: TGTGCCAGCAGCCAAGTGGGGGGTGGGGGGGGGGTGACAGATACGCAGTATTTT. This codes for CASSQVGGGGGVTDTQYF.